A single sample is the source of the 24 T cell receptor beta chains below, sequenced in a study of cytomegalovirus exposure and HLA in healthy donors. With 60 Vbeta and 13 Jbeta primers, the PCR was carried out. Clones were sequenced by immunoSEQ multiplex PCR, and TCRdb holds only the in-frame ones, with some missing. The sample has around 140,000 clones, approximately 87% seen once. Specimen: PBMCs. These receptors were obtained from a woman in her thirties in good health and CMV-seronegative.

This chain links TRBV7-9 with TRBJ2-1, with D maybe TRBD2 (6 bases). The length of the CDR3 is 16 residues. Trimming took 5 bases from V and 4 from J, leaving 18 bases between them. The germline V gene has CDR1 SEHNR and CDR2 FQNEAQ (reference sequence). Written as DNA, the CDR3 is TGTGCCAGCAGCCTTCGCCGGGGGATAACTTACAATGAGCAGTTCTTC. The encoded protein is CASSLRRGITYNEQFF. Combining the CDR3 with reference TRBV7-9 and TRBJ2-1 gives the whole variable domain DTGVSQNPRHKITKRGQNVTFRCDPISEHNRLYWYRQTLGQGPEFLTYFQNEAQLEKSRLLSDRFSAERPKGSFSTLEIQRTEQGDSAMYLCASSLRRGITYNEQFFGPGTRLTVL.

The rearrangement joins TRBV4-3 to TRBJ1-6; 7 nucleotides line up with TRBD1. The trim removed 0 bases at V and 0 bases at J, leaving 8 bases unmatched. Looked up from germline, CDR1 is LGHNA and CDR2 is YSLEER. The CDR3 length is 19 residues. CDR3 bases: TGCGCCAGCAGCCAAGATCCCCCCTCAGGGGGCTCCTATAATTCACCCCTCCACTTT. Translating gives CASSQDPPSGGSYNSPLHF.

The genes are TRBV2 and TRBJ2-1, with D perhaps matching TRBD1 (6 bases). Trimming removed 6 bases at V and 8 bases at J, with 23 bases between. Germline assignment: CDR1 SNHLY and CDR2 FYNNEI. The CDR3 totals 16 residues. The CDR3 spells CASRPTQGPHWDEQFF. CDR3 in DNA: TGTGCCAGCAGGCCGACTCAGGGGCCACATTGGGATGAGCAGTTCTTC. The full variable domain, rest sourced from reference TRBV2 and TRBJ2-1, is EPEVTQTPSHQVTQMGQEVILRCVPISNHLYFYWYRQILGQKVEFLVSFYNNEISEKSEIFDDQFSVERPDGSNFTLKIRSTKLEDSAMYFCASRPTQGPHWDEQFFGPGTRLTVL.

The V and J genes are TRBV5-8 and TRBJ2-3, with D hard to call. Looked up from germline, CDR1 is SGHTS and CDR2 is YDEGEE. The CDR3 loop spans 15 amino acids. Trimming pared 4 bases from V and 0 bases from J, leaving 12 bases between. The CDR3 region has the DNA TGTGCCAGCAGCCTACTGCACCCTAGCACAGATACGCAGTATTTT. It translates to CASSLLHPSTDTQYF.

This clone has a single count. Here the CDR3 reads CASSSGHNYGYTF. DNA for the CDR3: TGTGCCAGCAGTTCAGGACACAACTATGGCTACACCTTC. The rearrangement links TRBV28 to TRBJ1-2, with a possible D match to TRBD1 (5 bases). V was shortened by 4 bases and J by 2 bases, with 8 bases between the two germline ends. Germline CDR1 and CDR2: MDHEN and SYDVKM. The CDR3 totals 13 residues.

Details on this clone: One end of the junction does not line up with germline, which may come from a read error. This sequence joins TRBV9 and TRBJ2-5; 8 positions match TRBD2. Germline assignment: CDR1 SGDLS and CDR2 YYNGEE. The CDR3 is 14 residues long. CDR3 protein: CASSVSSGGPSLDF. DNA of the CDR3: TGTGCCAGCAGCGTATCATCGGGGGGGCCATCCTTAGACTTC.

J is TRBJ1-5 and V is TRBV30; the match to TRBD1 covers 7 bases. V was pared by 3 bases and J by 1 base, with 9 bases of the junction left unmatched. Germline V lookup: CDR1 GTSNPN, CDR2 SVGIG (reference sequence). The CDR3 sequence is 16 residues long. This CDR3 reads CAWSVRTGWSNQPQHF. As DNA, the CDR3 is TGTGCCTGGAGCGTCAGGACAGGCTGGAGCAATCAGCCCCAGCATTTT. Using reference TRBV30 and TRBJ1-5 for the parts outside the CDR3, the full variable domain is SQTIHQWPATLVQPVGSPLSLECTVEGTSNPNLYWYRQAAGRGLQLLFYSVGIGQISSEVPQNLSASRPQDRQFILSSKKLLLSDSGFYLCAWSVRTGWSNQPQHFGDGTRLSIL.

This chain joins TRBV6-5 and TRBJ1-5; 8 bases are a match to TRBD1. The CDR3 sequence is 15 residues long. V was pared by 6 bases and J by 6 bases, with 10 bases of the junction left unmatched. CDR1 MNHEY and CDR2 SVGAGI come from the germline V gene. Written as DNA, the CDR3 is TGTGCCAGCAGCTCCTATAGGACAGGGAGTCAGCCCCAGCATTTT. Encoded protein: CASSSYRTGSQPQHF.

This chain links TRBV10-3 with TRBJ1-1; D not resolved. The CDR3 length is 15 residues. The germline gives CDR1 ENHRY, CDR2 SYGVKD. V lost 0 bases, J lost 3 bases, and 11 bases lay in between. The CDR3 coding sequence is TGTGCCATCAGTGAGTCGACGGGGTGGGACACTGAAGCTTTCTTT. This encodes CAISESTGWDTEAFF.

V and J are TRBV6-1 and TRBJ1-5; 7 positions agree with TRBD1. The germline gives CDR1 MNHNS, CDR2 SASEGT. The CDR3 contains 15 residues. The V and J ends lost 4 bases and 2 bases, in that order; junction bases with no gene match: 5. The CDR3 is CASSGTGSGNQPQHF. The DNA of the CDR3 is TGTGCCAGCAGTGGGACAGGTTCCGGCAATCAGCCCCAGCATTTT.

The CDR3 is CASSFDGLNTEAFF. In DNA, the CDR3 is TGTGCCAGCAGTTTTGACGGGTTGAACACTGAAGCTTTCTTT. The V gene is TRBV28, the J gene TRBJ1-1; D remains ambiguous. Germline V gives CDR1 MDHEN, CDR2 SYDVKM. V lost 3 bases to trimming and J lost 0 bases, with 8 bases between them. The CDR3 runs 14 residues.

The chain combines TRBV19 with TRBJ1-2, with 7 bases identical to TRBD1. V was clipped by 6 bases and J by 0 bases; unmatched bases: 4. This CDR3 region has 14 residues. Germline values: CDR1 LNHDA, CDR2 SQIVND (reference sequence). The CDR3 bases are TGTGCCAGTAGAATCAGGGGGTCTAACTATGGCTACACCTTC. The encoded protein is CASRIRGSNYGYTF.

This clone was observed a few times. The chain employs TRBV19 and TRBJ1-5; no definite D call. The CDR3 is 13 residues long. V was clipped by 6 bases and J by 7 bases, with 13 bases between them. In germline, CDR1 is LNHDA, CDR2 SQIVND (reference sequence). For the CDR3, the DNA is TGTGCCAGTAGCCCGGGGTTGAACCAGCCCCAGCATTTT. Protein sequence: CASSPGLNQPQHF.

The chain couples TRBV28 to TRBJ2-4, with D maybe TRBD1 (7 bases). CDR3 length: 12 amino acids. Trimming took 2 bases from V and 15 from J, leaving 14 bases between them. The germline gives CDR1 MDHEN, CDR2 SYDVKM. CDR3 sequence (DNA): TGTGCCAGCAGTTTAAGGAGGGACAGCAGGTACTTC. As protein: CASSLRRDSRYF. Full variable domain (outside the CDR3, taken from reference TRBV28 and TRBJ2-4): DVKVTQSSRYLVKRTGEKVFLECVQDMDHENMFWYRQDPGLGLRLIYFSYDVKMKEKGDIPEGYSVSREKKERFSLILESASTNQTSMYLCASSLRRDSRYFGAGTRLSVL.

This chain joins TRBV18 and TRBJ2-1, with 7 bases aligning to TRBD2. This CDR3 contains 15 residues. With V trimmed by 5 bases and J by 6 bases, 10 bases remained unmatched. Germline V gene data show CDR1 as KGHSH and CDR2 as LQKENI. In nucleotides, the CDR3 is TGTGCCAGCTCATGGGACTACGGGCTAGGCAATGAGCAGTTCTTC. Amino acid sequence: CASSWDYGLGNEQFF.

The V gene is TRBV7-9, the J gene TRBJ2-3, with 8 bases aligning to TRBD2. The CDR3 covers 17 residues. V lost 4 bases and J lost 3; bases outside the gene matches: 12. Germline values: CDR1 SEHNR, CDR2 FQNEAQ (reference sequence). Here the CDR3 reads CASSYPPGGPVTDTQYF. The CDR3 nucleotides read TGTGCCAGCAGCTACCCTCCGGGAGGGCCGGTGACAGATACGCAGTATTTT.

The chain links TRBV6-6 to TRBJ1-1, with TRBD1 as a possible D gene (6 bases). The CDR3 contains 12 residues. Germline lookup yields CDR1 MNHNY and CDR2 SVGAGI (reference sequence). V dropped 8 bases and J dropped 6 bases, with 13 bases sitting between them. The CDR3 here is CASGIQGSEAFF. CDR3 sequence (DNA): TGTGCCAGCGGCATACAGGGATCTGAAGCTTTCTTT.

The V and J genes are TRBV15 and TRBJ1-1; D remains unclear. The V gene lost 0 bases and the J gene lost 4 bases, with 9 bases spanning the gap. The CDR3 totals 14 residues. Germline assignment: CDR1 LNHNV and CDR2 YYDKDF (reference sequence). The CDR3 protein is CATSRDLRVTEAFF. The CDR3 nucleotides read TGTGCCACCAGCAGAGATTTGAGGGTCACTGAAGCTTTCTTT.

This chain uses TRBV4-3 with TRBJ2-3; 7 nucleotides align to TRBD2. The CDR3 has 12 amino acids. The germline V gene has CDR1 LGHNA and CDR2 YSLEER. Losses at the gene ends were 1 base for V and 8 bases for J; bases not matched to a gene: 0. The CDR3 bases are TGCGCCAGCAGCCAAGGCGGGGGTACGCAGTATTTT. Protein sequence: CASSQGGGTQYF.

The chain uses TRBV2 and TRBJ2-2, with a weak D call TRBD1 (6 bases). V was pared by 3 bases and J by 6 bases, with 14 bases between. The CDR3 extends over 15 amino acids. The germline gives CDR1 SNHLY, CDR2 FYNNEI. Here the CDR3 reads CASSDRQVSSGELFF. CDR3 DNA: TGTGCCAGCAGTGACCGACAGGTTTCGTCCGGGGAGCTGTTTTTT.

The chain has TRBV12-5 and TRBJ2-5, with D possibly TRBD1 on 5 matching bases. Germline V gene data show CDR1 as LGHNT and CDR2 as FRNRAP. The V end lost 3 bases, the J end lost 4 bases, and 12 bases lay between the germline ends. This CDR3 has 14 amino acids. CDR3 in amino acids: CASGFGLTGETQYF. The CDR3 nucleotides are TGTGCTAGTGGTTTTGGGCTAACAGGAGAGACCCAGTACTTC.

This clone was seen once. This chain links TRBV9 with TRBJ2-1; D uncertain. Germline CDR1 reads SGDLS; CDR2 reads YYNGEE. Trimming removed 2 bases at V and 8 bases at J, with 11 bases between. The CDR3 extends over 13 amino acids. CDR3 amino acids: CASSVSPRDEQFF. The CDR3 nucleotides are TGTGCCAGCAGCGTTTCCCCCCGGGATGAGCAGTTCTTC.

The rearrangement uses TRBV5-5 and TRBJ1-5; D might be TRBD1 (6 bases). Trimming took 3 bases from V and 2 from J, leaving 12 bases between them. The CDR3 is 15 residues long. Germline V gene sequence: CDR1 SGHKS, CDR2 YYEKEE (reference sequence). CDR3 in DNA: TGTGCCAGCAGCTCAACAGGGTTTCGCAATCAGCCCCAGCATTTT. Amino acid sequence: CASSSTGFRNQPQHF.

The chain combines TRBV18 with TRBJ2-1, with TRBD2 identical over 11 bases. Losses at the gene ends were 5 bases for V and 7 bases for J; bases not matched to a gene: 10. The CDR3 covers 16 residues. Germline V gene data show CDR1 as KGHSH and CDR2 as LQKENI. The CDR3 is CASSGKLAGVWNEQFF. CDR3 nucleotide sequence: TGTGCCAGCTCAGGCAAACTAGCGGGAGTTTGGAATGAGCAGTTCTTC.